The clone carrying this T cell receptor beta chain has ten or more counts. This CDR3 contains 12 residues. J gave up 4 bases and V 5 bases, and 2 bases lay outside the gene matches. Germline V gene sequence: CDR1 SEHNR, CDR2 FQNEAQ (reference sequence). The TCR library protocol was used to attach unique molecular identifiers. These identifiers were attached to individual cDNA molecules. TCRdb processed the 5' RACE reads anew with MiXCR; each CDR3 protein has one entry. The table lists 80,000 or so distinct CDR3 sequences, around 15% of them singletons. These data belong to a study of early T cells in non-severe SARS-CoV-2 infection.

This receptor was obtained from an adult who was a healthcare worker with PCR-confirmed SARS-CoV-2 infection or an uninfected control (not recorded which). The sequenced material came from whole blood. The chain recombines TRBV7-9 with TRBJ2-7; 7 nucleotides line up with TRBD1. As DNA, the CDR3 is TGTGCCAGCAGCGCACAGGGGTACGAGCAGTACTTC. Translated: CASSAQGYEQYF. The variable domain in full, with the rest retrieved from reference TRBV7-9 and TRBJ2-7, is DTGVSQNPRHKITKRGQNVTFRCDPISEHNRLYWYRQTLGQGPEFLTYFQNEAQLEKSRLLSDRFSAERPKGSFSTLEIQRTEQGDSAMYLCASSAQGYEQYFGPGTRLTVT.